The 26 T cell receptor beta chains reported below all come from one sample, sequenced in a study of cytomegalovirus exposure and HLA in healthy donors (dated by TCRdb to between 2016 and 2019). Libraries were prepared through the immunoSEQ multiplex PCR assay. For the multiplex PCR, a mixture combining 60 forward primers for TCR Vbeta segments and 13 reverse primers for TCR Jbeta segments was used. TCRdb took this table from immuneACCESS and kept in-frame rearrangements with V and J called. Such tables lack part of the clones; where checked against another copy, unresolved V genes explain under half of the gap, and the rest is unexplained. For this sample there are some 150,000 clones; almost 80% appear just once. In total, the top ten clones hold 1.3% of the sample. Sequencing used PBMCs. All receptors come from a woman between 50 and 59 years old in good health and CMV-seronegative.

The J gene is TRBJ2-5, the V gene TRBV11-3; 10 bases align to TRBD1. This CDR3 is 15 amino acids long. Germline trimming cut 5 bases from V and 5 bases from J; bases unmatched to any gene: 8. Germline CDR1 and CDR2: SGHNT and YENEEA. The CDR3 here is CASSRSGQGDETQYF. The CDR3 DNA reads as TGTGCCAGCAGCCGCTCCGGACAGGGGGATGAGACCCAGTACTTC.

The rearrangement uses TRBV6-5 and TRBJ1-2; the match to TRBD1 covers 11 bases. Germline V gene sequence: CDR1 MNHEY, CDR2 SVGAGI. Losses at the gene ends were 8 bases for V and 4 bases for J; bases not matched to a gene: 6. This CDR3 spans 14 amino acids. The CDR3 nucleotides read TGTGCCAGCCGAAGGGGACAGGGGGGCTATGGCTACACCTTC. Translation: CASRRGQGGYGYTF.

In the case of this clone: Germline is not matched at one junction end, which may reflect a read error. The V and J genes are TRBV5-6 and TRBJ2-1, with TRBD2 matching over 10 bases. The CDR3 consists of 15 residues. The germline CDR1 and CDR2 sequences are SGHDT and YYEEEE. DNA for the CDR3: TGTGCCAGCAGGTTGGGACTAGCGACTCACAATGAGCAGTTCTTC. This codes for CASRLGLATHNEQFF.

Concerning this clone itself: Relative to the germline gene, one junction end is altered; a read error may explain this. The chain is built from TRBV6-6 and TRBJ1-2; 7 bases match TRBD1. Germline values: CDR1 MNHNY, CDR2 SVGAGI (reference sequence). The CDR3 covers 14 residues. In DNA, the CDR3 is TGTGCCAGCAGTACTCTAAATACAGGGGAAGGCTACGCCTTC. Protein product: CASSTLNTGEGYAF.

The V call is TRBV2, the J call TRBJ1-2, with a weak D call TRBD1 (6 bases). V lost 5 bases and J lost 3, with 19 bases in between. Germline CDR1 is SNHLY and CDR2 is FYNNEI. The CDR3 runs to 16 residues. The CDR3 spells CASSKDSLVNYYGYTF. In DNA, the CDR3 is TGTGCCAGCAGTAAGGACAGCCTCGTCAATTACTATGGCTACACCTTC. Based on the CDR3 plus reference TRBV2 and TRBJ1-2, the full variable domain is EPEVTQTPSHQVTQMGQEVILRCVPISNHLYFYWYRQILGQKVEFLVSFYNNEISEKSEIFDDQFSVERPDGSNFTLKIRSTKLEDSAMYFCASSKDSLVNYYGYTFGSGTRLTVV.

The chain employs TRBV7-2 and TRBJ2-7; D may be TRBD2 (7 bases). Trimming removed 4 bases at V and 5 bases at J, with 18 bases between. The germline CDR1 and CDR2 sequences are SGHTA and FQGNSA. The CDR3 is 15 residues long. The CDR3 DNA reads as TGTGCCAGCAGCTCTCTCACCGGGGGGCGAGACGAGCAGTACTTC. This codes for CASSSLTGGRDEQYF.

This clone occurred a few times. The chain has TRBV6-1 and TRBJ1-1; D is unclear. The V and J ends lost 2 bases and 6 bases respectively, with 13 bases between them. This CDR3 has 14 amino acids. Germline V gene data show CDR1 as MNHNS and CDR2 as SASEGT. CDR3: CASSELGSTAEAFF. CDR3 bases: TGTGCCAGCAGTGAATTGGGGAGCACGGCTGAAGCTTTCTTT.

This rearrangement joins TRBV18 to TRBJ1-1, with 7 bases lining up with TRBD1. V lost 4 bases to trimming and J lost 3 bases; unmatched junction nucleotides: 2. CDR3 length: 13 amino acids. Germline CDR1 KGHSH, CDR2 LQKENI. Here the CDR3 DNA reads TGTGCCAGCTCACGCGACAGGGACACTGAAGCTTTCTTT. Protein sequence: CASSRDRDTEAFF.

The rearrangement joins TRBV27 to TRBJ1-5; possible D gene TRBD1, 5 bases. Trimming removed 0 bases from V and 6 bases from J, with 12 bases in between. CDR1 is MNHEY, CDR2 SMNVEV, per germline (reference sequence). CDR3 size: 15 residues. This chain's CDR3 is CASSLSFGGGQPQHF. The CDR3 bases are TGTGCCAGCAGTTTATCATTCGGGGGGGGTCAGCCCCAGCATTTT.

The J gene is TRBJ2-1, the V gene TRBV19, with TRBD1 identical over 8 bases. This CDR3 is 13 amino acids long. The germline CDR1 and CDR2 sequences are LNHDA and SQIVND (reference sequence). V was pared by 4 bases and J by 8 bases, with 4 bases of the junction left unmatched. CDR3 protein: CASSTQGAHEQFF. CDR3 coding DNA: TGTGCCAGTAGTACGCAGGGGGCACATGAGCAGTTCTTC.

This clone was detected once. CDR3 region: CASSSTGSRNIQYF. CDR3 DNA sequence: TGTGCCAGCAGCTCGACAGGGAGTAGGAACATTCAGTACTTC. J is TRBJ2-4 and V is TRBV11-2, with TRBD1 matching 7 bases. This CDR3 is built from 14 residues. V lost 4 bases and J lost 7; bases outside the gene matches: 7. Germline V gene lookup returns CDR1 SGHAT and CDR2 FQNNGV.

The chain has TRBV7-3 and TRBJ1-2, with 7 bases lining up with TRBD1. The germline CDR1 and CDR2 sequences are SGHTA and FQGTGA. The CDR3 is made up of 16 amino acids. The trim removed 5 bases at V and 3 bases at J, leaving 12 bases unmatched. This CDR3 is CASSPRTGALHYGYTF. The CDR3 coding sequence is TGTGCCAGCAGCCCCCGGACAGGCGCACTTCACTATGGCTACACCTTC.

This chain joins TRBV28 and TRBJ1-1, with D perhaps TRBD1 (5 bases). This CDR3 has 16 amino acids. The V end was cut by 4 bases, the J end by 6 bases, with 21 bases between. The germline V gene has CDR1 MDHEN and CDR2 SYDVKM. CDR3 in amino acids: CASSSPSAGARAEAFF. CDR3 sequence (DNA): TGTGCCAGCAGTTCCCCTAGTGCTGGGGCAAGGGCTGAAGCTTTCTTT.

The V gene is TRBV7-9, the J gene TRBJ1-2; D call uncertain. The CDR3 is made up of 14 amino acids. V dropped 1 base and J dropped 6 bases, with 12 bases sitting between them. From germline, CDR1 is SEHNR and CDR2 FQNEAQ (reference sequence). The CDR3 DNA reads as TGTGCCAGCAGCTTAGAGTCCAGATCGCATGGCTACACCTTC. Translation gives CASSLESRSHGYTF. The full variable domain, rest sourced from reference TRBV7-9 and TRBJ1-2, is DTGVSQNPRHKITKRGQNVTFRCDPISEHNRLYWYRQTLGQGPEFLTYFQNEAQLEKSRLLSDRFSAERPKGSFSTLEIQRTEQGDSAMYLCASSLESRSHGYTFGSGTRLTVV.

The V gene is TRBV6-5, the J gene TRBJ1-1, with 11 bases fitting TRBD1. The length of the CDR3 is 13 residues. Germline CDR1 is MNHEY and CDR2 is SVGAGI. Trimming took 7 bases from V and 4 from J; bases not matched to a gene: 2. CDR3 sequence (DNA): TGTGCCAGCAAGGGACAGGGGGGCACTGAAGCTTTCTTT. This codes for CASKGQGGTEAFF.

The J gene is TRBJ1-1, the V gene TRBV7-9, with D maybe TRBD1 (5 bases). V lost 5 bases and J lost 0, with 10 bases in between. The germline gives CDR1 SEHNR, CDR2 FQNEAQ (reference sequence). There are 14 residues in the CDR3. Here the CDR3 reads CASSGGLMNTEAFF. The CDR3, as DNA: TGTGCCAGCAGCGGGGGACTGATGAACACTGAAGCTTTCTTT.

This clone was counted only a few times. The rearrangement uses TRBV4-2 and TRBJ2-7; D may be TRBD1 (5 bases). The CDR3 contains 15 residues. Germline V lookup: CDR1 LGHNA, CDR2 YNFKEQ. Trimming stripped 1 base from V and 1 base from J, with 11 bases between. The CDR3 nucleotides read TGTGCCAGCAGCCAAGTCAGGGCCCTTTCCTACGAGCAGTACTTC. Its translation is CASSQVRALSYEQYF.

This clone has a handful of counts. The J gene is TRBJ2-1, the V gene TRBV6-4; 9 nucleotides agree with TRBD2. CDR3 size: 15 residues. Trimming cost V 5 bases and J 4 bases; bases outside gene matches: 6. From germline, CDR1 is MRHNA and CDR2 SNTAGT. CDR3 DNA: TGTGCCAGCAGTAAAGCGGGAGGATCATACAATGAGCAGTTCTTC. This gives the protein CASSKAGGSYNEQFF.

The V call is TRBV1, the J call TRBJ2-5; the DNA was not compared with TRBD2, the D call given in the table. TRBV1 is a pseudogene segment. The CDR3 length is 14 residues. CDR3 region: CTEYQREEQETQYF. CDR3 bases: TGCACCGAATACCAGCGGGAGGAACAAGAGACCCAGTACTTC.

The genes are TRBV4-1 and TRBJ2-7; D call uncertain. The CDR3 totals 16 residues. Germline CDR1 and CDR2: MGHRA and YSYEKL. V was pared by 0 bases and J by 2 bases, with 14 bases between. The CDR3 here is CASSQDQFGDPYEQYF. The CDR3 DNA reads as TGCGCCAGCAGCCAAGATCAGTTCGGAGATCCCTACGAGCAGTACTTC.

J is TRBJ2-1 and V is TRBV28; 7 bases agree with TRBD1. V lost 4 bases, J lost 8 bases, and 2 bases stayed unmatched. This CDR3 spans 12 amino acids. The germline gives CDR1 MDHEN, CDR2 SYDVKM. CDR3 in amino acids: CASSYRGDEQFF. The DNA for the CDR3 is TGTGCCAGCAGTTACAGGGGCGATGAGCAGTTCTTC.

The chain uses TRBV27 and TRBJ2-5; D ambiguous. The end of the DNA aligns better with TRBJ2-7, so the J call may be wrong. Germline V CDR1 and CDR2: MNHEY, SMNVEV (reference sequence). The CDR3 loop spans 13 amino acids. CDR3 in amino acids: CASSSGSTYEQYF. The CDR3 region has the DNA TGTGCCAGCAGTTCAGGATCGACCTACGAGCAGTACTTC.

The chain employs TRBV7-9 and TRBJ2-7; 7 bases line up with TRBD2. Germline CDR1 reads SEHNR; CDR2 reads FQNEAQ (reference sequence). The CDR3 is made up of 13 amino acids. V was pared by 3 bases and J by 1 base, with 0 bases of the junction left unmatched. CDR3 in amino acids: CASSFGGSYEQYF. In nucleotides, the CDR3 is TGTGCCAGCAGCTTCGGGGGGTCCTACGAGCAGTACTTC.

This chain links TRBV7-2 with TRBJ1-6; TRBD1 matches 8 bases. The V gene end was trimmed by 4 bases and the J gene end by 8 bases; junction bases not matched to a gene: 7. This CDR3 region has 15 residues. From germline, CDR1 is SGHTA and CDR2 FQGNSA. The CDR3 loop is CASSYRDRPHSPLHF. CDR3 bases: TGTGCCAGCAGCTATCGGGACAGGCCACATTCACCCCTCCACTTT.

V is TRBV7-2 and J is TRBJ2-7, with D possibly TRBD2 on 6 matching bases. The CDR3 contains 13 residues. The V end lost 8 bases, the J end lost 3 bases, and 14 bases lay between the germline ends. Germline V gives CDR1 SGHTA, CDR2 FQGNSA. CDR3 bases: TGTGCCAGCGCCGGGGGATTGGGCTACGAGCAGTACTTC. This translates into CASAGGLGYEQYF.

The chain couples TRBV7-2 to TRBJ2-1; D is ambiguous. V was pared by 3 bases and J by 6 bases, with 12 bases between. Germline V lookup: CDR1 SGHTA, CDR2 FQGNSA. This CDR3 contains 14 residues. CDR3: CASSFLSRINEQFF. The CDR3 DNA reads TGTGCCAGCAGCTTTTTGTCTAGAATCAATGAGCAGTTCTTC.